The clone carrying this TCR beta chain was counted between two and nine times. Its antigen is currently unknown. This sample stems from a study of T cell responses to AZD1222 COVID-19 vaccine. Findings and caveats of the study: The reported proportion of spike-specific TCRs targeting unmutated variant regions was nearly half.

The table came from immunoSEQ multiplex PCR; TCRdb's copy has only in-frame clones and leaves some out. The data contain more than 95,000 clones, around 90% of them singletons. V was cut by 1 base and J by 5 bases, with 6 bases left in between. The CDR3 is 12 amino acids. Germline CDR1 SGHTS, CDR2 YDEGEE. Specimen: peripheral blood, collected on day 0 of AZD1222 vaccination. This TCR came from an adult in good health. V usage is TRBV5-8 and J usage is TRBJ1-1; D is uncertain. This chain's CDR3 is CASSLKGTEAFF. CDR3 coding DNA: TGTGCCAGCAGCTTGAAGGGTACTGAAGCTTTCTTT.